This T cell receptor (beta chain) was identified during a study of shared clonotypes between healthy human individuals. Looking at the study overall: Every donor yielded three CD4 naive, three CD4 memory, two CD8 naive and one CD8 memory plate. Study-level results: All-four-donor shared clonotypes had higher generation probabilities than non-shared clonotypes did.

Germline CDR1 SQVTM, CDR2 ANQGSEA. The germline V and J ends were trimmed by 4 bases and 4 bases, with 10 bases remaining between them. The CDR3 is 12 residues long. Assay execution took place at the deep level. Measured with immunoSEQ multiplex PCR; TCRdb has only the in-frame clones, and not every one. This table has 170,000 or so clones, approximately 70% appearing once. This clone has only a few counts. Its antigen remains unidentified. Material for sequencing was memory CD4+ T cells sorted from blood. Specified subset: CD45RA-negative fraction. The receptor was derived from a man aged 25 to 45 in good health. The chain links TRBV29-1 to TRBJ1-1, with D possibly TRBD1 on 5 matching bases. The CDR3 nucleotides are TGCAGCGTTGGGGACCGAGTCACTGAAGCTTTCTTT. It codes for CSVGDRVTEAFF.